The rows below give T cell receptor beta chains drawn from one sample of a study of T cells in Graves' hyperthyroidism and ophthalmopathy. One entry per CDR3 protein, called by TCRdb with MiXCR from the multiplex PCR reads. Of about 610,000 distinct CDR3 sequences in the sample, roughly 14% were seen once. Sequenced input: blood. These receptors were taken from a woman aged 40 to 50 with Graves' ophthalmopathy. The CDR3 runs from the conserved cysteine through the conserved F or W. D genes are given only for firm matches. The listing skips clone size in some rows; elsewhere it reads once, few, many or a size class.

>TRBV12-3/TRBV12-4|NA|TRBJ2-3|many|14
TGTGCCAGCAGTATTAGCTATCGGGCAGATACGCAGTATTTT
CASSISYRADTQYF
>TRBV13|NA|TRBJ2-7|few|16
TGTGCCAGCAGCTTAGGCCTGGGCACCAACTCCTACGAGCAGTACTTC
CASSLGLGTNSYEQYF
>TRBV6-2/TRBV6-3|TRBD2|TRBJ2-5|many|14
TGTGCCAGCAGTTACGGACTAGCGGGAGAGACCCAGTACTTC
CASSYGLAGETQYF
>TRBV27|NA|TRBJ1-2|many|15
TGTGCCAGCAGTTTAGGGGCGGCCATGAACTATGGCTACACCTTC
CASSLGAAMNYGYTF
>TRBV18|NA|TRBJ1-1|few|15
TGTGCCAGCTCCTCGGGGGGGTCTATGAACACTGAAGCTTTCTTT
CASSSGGSMNTEAFF
>TRBV7-8|TRBD1|TRBJ2-7|NA|15
TGTGCCAGCAGGGGAGGGACAGGGGGTTCCTACGAGCAGTACTTC
CASRGGTGGSYEQYF
>TRBV29-1|NA|TRBJ1-2|many|14
TGCAGCGTAGCCGACGCAGCCCTTTGGCATGGCTACACCTTC
CSVADAALWHGYTF
>TRBV11-2|NA|TRBJ2-4|few|15
TGTGCCAGCAGCTTAGACCCCAGGGTCAGAAACATTCAGTACTTC
CASSLDPRVRNIQYF
>TRBV4-1|NA|TRBJ1-5|NA|15
TGCGCCAGCAGCCAAGGCGTTGATAGCAATCAGCCCCAGCATTTT
CASSQGVDSNQPQHF
>TRBV20-1|NA|TRBJ1-2|few|14
TGCAGTGCTAGCTCAGGGTCGAGCAACTATGGCTACACCTTC
CSASSGSSNYGYTF
>TRBV24-1|NA|TRBJ1-1|many|15
TGTGCCACCAGTGAGACGGGATTGGGATACACTGAAGCTTTCTTT
CATSETGLGYTEAFF
>TRBV6-1|TRBD2|TRBJ2-7|many|12
TGTGCCAGCAGAGAAGCGGGAGATGCGCAGTACTTC
CASREAGDAQYF
>TRBV7-9|NA|TRBJ1-6|NA|16
TGTGCCAGCAGCTTCGGGAGCACGCCTTATAATTCACCCCTCCACTTT
CASSFGSTPYNSPLHF
>TRBV7-9|NA|TRBJ2-5|many|14
TGTGCCAGTACCCCACCGAATCCAGTAGAGACCCAGTACTTC
CASTPPNPVETQYF
>TRBV4-2|NA|TRBJ1-1|many|14
TGTGCCAGCAGCCAAGAAGGGGGAAAGACTGAAGCTTTCTTT
CASSQEGGKTEAFF
>TRBV7-9|NA|TRBJ1-1|many|12
TGTGCCAGCAGCGTCGACATCAGTGAAGCTTTCTTT
CASSVDISEAFF
>TRBV27|NA|TRBJ1-2|many|13
TGTGCCAGCAGGTCGGAGGGGGAGTATGGCTACACCTTC
CASRSEGEYGYTF
>TRBV12-3/TRBV12-4|NA|TRBJ1-1|many|14
TGTGCCAGCAAGTTTTTGGGCATGAACACTGAAGCTTTCTTT
CASKFLGMNTEAFF
>TRBV20-1|NA|TRBJ2-2|many|17
TGCAGTGCTAGAGATAGGGCAGGGAGAGCGAACACCGGGGAGCTGTTTTTT
CSARDRAGRANTGELFF
>TRBV20-1|NA|TRBJ2-7|many|14
TGCAGTGCTAGGGGCCCGGGGAGTCCTTACGAGCAGTACTTC
CSARGPGSPYEQYF
>TRBV4-2|TRBD1|TRBJ2-4|many|17
TGTGCCAGCAGCCAAGGGGCAGGGGGCTTAGCCAAAAACATTCAGTACTTC
CASSQGAGGLAKNIQYF
>TRBV3-1|NA|TRBJ1-2|many|11
TGTGCCAGCAGTCAGGTCGGCGGCTACACCTTC
CASSQVGGYTF
>TRBV28|NA|TRBJ1-1|many|12
TGTGCCAGCAGTTTATTTAGTAATGAAGCTTTCTTT
CASSLFSNEAFF
>TRBV6-2/TRBV6-3|TRBD1|TRBJ2-7|many|14
TGTGCCAGCTCGGGGACAGGGGGCACCTACGAGCAGTACTTC
CASSGTGGTYEQYF
>TRBV27|NA|TRBJ2-5|many|14
TGTGCCAGCAGTTGGGCTAGCAGATCGGAGACCCAGTACTTC
CASSWASRSETQYF
>TRBV20-1|NA|TRBJ2-4|many|13
TGCAGTGCGAGCCAGACTAGCAAAAACATTCAGTACTTC
CSASQTSKNIQYF
>TRBV29-1|NA|TRBJ1-2|NA|11
TGCAGCGTTCCCTTAAACTATGGCTACACCTTC
CSVPLNYGYTF
>TRBV20-1|NA|TRBJ1-1|NA|12
TGCAGTGCTAGACATCCCCACACTGAAGCTTTCTTT
CSARHPHTEAFF
>TRBV5-1|NA|TRBJ2-6|NA|16
TGCGCCAGCAGCTCGCCGACTAGCTCTGGGGCCAACGTCCTGACTTTC
CASSSPTSSGANVLTF
>TRBV25-1|NA|TRBJ1-2|NA|15
TGTGCCAGCAGTGACAGGGGTATTTACGACTATGGCTACACCTTC
CASSDRGIYDYGYTF
>TRBV5-1|NA|TRBJ2-2|many|16
TGCGCCAGCAGCTTGGCCCCAGCGGAGAACACCGGGGAGCTGTTTTTT
CASSLAPAENTGELFF
>TRBV4-1|NA|TRBJ1-2|few|13
TGCGCCAGCAGCCAAGCCCAGGGGAATGGCTACACCTTC
CASSQAQGNGYTF
>TRBV6-1|NA|TRBJ1-1|many|14
TGTGCCAGCAGTGAAAGGGTCGAGACAGCCGAAGCTTTCTTT
CASSERVETAEAFF
>TRBV12-3/TRBV12-4|NA|TRBJ1-5|NA|16
TGTGCCAGCAGTCGATCGGGACCTATTAGCAATCAGCCCCAGCATTTT
CASSRSGPISNQPQHF
>TRBV6-1|NA|TRBJ2-2|many|14
TGTGCCAGCATCAGCCGGACGAACACCGGGGAGCTGTTTTTT
CASISRTNTGELFF
>TRBV6-5|TRBD2|TRBJ2-7|many|14
TGTGCCAGCAGTTGGCTAGCGGATACCTACGAGCAGTACTTC
CASSWLADTYEQYF
>TRBV30|NA|TRBJ1-1|NA|14
TGTGCCGTCCGAGACTGGTTTTTGAACACTGAAGCTTTCTTT
CAVRDWFLNTEAFF
>TRBV7-6|NA|TRBJ2-2|many|17
TGTGCCAGCAGCTTAGAAATCGACCCTTCGAACACCGGGGAGCTGTTTTTT
CASSLEIDPSNTGELFF
>TRBV7-2|NA|TRBJ1-1|many|14
TGTGCCAGCAGCTTCCAGGGTCAGAACACTGAAGCTTTCTTT
CASSFQGQNTEAFF
>TRBV2|NA|TRBJ2-7|many|13
TGTGCCAGCAGTGTCTCCGGTTCCTACGAGCAGTACTTC
CASSVSGSYEQYF
>TRBV5-1|NA|TRBJ2-5|NA|14
TGCGCCAGCAGTTTAGTTACGGCTCAAGAGACCCAGTACTTC
CASSLVTAQETQYF
>TRBV30|TRBD2|TRBJ2-7|many|14
TGTGCCTGGAGTAACGGACTAGGGACCTACGAGCAGTACTTC
CAWSNGLGTYEQYF
>TRBV14|NA|TRBJ2-7|many|11
TGTGCCAGCAGCCAAGTTTCCGAGCAGTACTTC
CASSQVSEQYF
>TRBV27|TRBD2|TRBJ2-5|NA|14
TGTGCCAGCAGTCCATTCTCGGGGGGTGGGACCCAGTACTTC
CASSPFSGGGTQYF
>TRBV20-1|NA|TRBJ2-5|many|10
TGCAGTGTTTCTCGAGAGACCCAGTACTTC
CSVSRETQYF
>TRBV4-2|TRBD1|TRBJ1-3|NA|15
TGTGCCAGCAGCCGACAGGGCGACTCTGGAAACACCATATATTTT
CASSRQGDSGNTIYF
>TRBV24-1|TRBD2|TRBJ2-1|few|15
TGTGCCACAGGCCGGCTAGCGGGGCCCGAAAATGAGCAGTTCTTC
CATGRLAGPENEQFF
>TRBV28|TRBD1|TRBJ1-2|many|14
TGTGCCAGCAGTATAGGACAGGGGGGCAACGGCTACACCTTC
CASSIGQGGNGYTF
>TRBV18|NA|TRBJ1-1|few|13
TGTGCCAGCTCACCCGATCTTCGGTCTGAAGCTTTCTTT
CASSPDLRSEAFF
>TRBV6-5|NA|TRBJ2-7|many|16
TGTGCCAGCAGTTACTCCGCCATCCAGGGCGTGTACGAGCAGTACTTC
CASSYSAIQGVYEQYF
>TRBV6-1|NA|TRBJ1-2|NA|14
TGTGCCAGCAGTGCGGGTTATCGTAACTATGGCTACACCTTC
CASSAGYRNYGYTF
>TRBV5-5|TRBD2|TRBJ2-5|few|16
TGTGCCAGCAGCTTGGGGTCTAGCGGGAGCTGGGAGACCCAGTACTTC
CASSLGSSGSWETQYF
>TRBV6-2/TRBV6-3|TRBD1|TRBJ2-5|NA|12
TGTGCCAGCCGGAACAGGGGAGAGACCCAGTACTTC
CASRNRGETQYF